The 22 T cell receptor beta chains in this list originate from one sample, sequenced in a study of PD-1 blockade in classical Hodgkin lymphoma. Clones were sequenced by immunoSEQ multiplex PCR, and TCRdb holds only the in-frame ones, with some missing. The sample has 50,000 or so clones; about two thirds are singletons. With no exception, relapse followed autologous stem cell transplantation in all patients, and brentuximab vedotin exposure varied. The source material was peripheral blood mononuclear cells (PBMCs), sampled before the second cycle of nivolumab. Source of these receptors: a human donor with classical Hodgkin lymphoma.

The chain couples TRBV7-3 to TRBJ1-2; perhaps TRBD1 as D (6 bases). The germline V gene encodes CDR1 SGHTA and CDR2 FQGTGA. V was shortened by 5 bases and J by 6 bases, with 13 bases between the two germline ends. The length of the CDR3 is 13 residues. CDR3 amino acids: CASSAQGNHGYTF. Here the CDR3 DNA reads TGTGCCAGCAGCGCCCAGGGGAACCATGGCTACACCTTC.

The J gene is TRBJ2-7, the V gene TRBV11-2; D is uncertain. There are 14 residues in the CDR3. With 2 bases removed from V and 6 bases from J, the gap between germline ends came to 14 bases. Looked up from germline, CDR1 is SGHAT and CDR2 is FQNNGV. CDR3: CASSLNLLMSEQYF. The CDR3 DNA follows: TGTGCCAGCAGCTTAAACCTCCTTATGAGCGAGCAGTACTTC.

The chain employs TRBV18 and TRBJ2-5; no clear D. CDR3 size: 14 residues. Trimming pared 3 bases from V and 4 bases from J, leaving 12 bases between. Germline V gives CDR1 KGHSH, CDR2 LQKENI. CDR3 amino acids: CASSPFPTGETQYF. Here the CDR3 DNA reads TGTGCCAGCTCACCCTTCCCAACGGGAGAGACCCAGTACTTC.

The chain joins TRBV6-4 to TRBJ2-3, with 8 bases aligning to TRBD1. Germline CDR1 is MRHNA and CDR2 is SNTAGT. CDR3 size: 15 residues. Unmatched junction bases numbered 1, after V lost 2 bases and J lost 0 bases. This CDR3 is CASSDQGASTDTQYF. CDR3 DNA: TGTGCCAGCAGTGACCAGGGGGCCAGCACAGATACGCAGTATTTT.

This clone was counted once. This chain uses TRBV6-1 with TRBJ2-7; 9 bases map to TRBD1. V gave up 4 bases and J gave up 1 base; unmatched junction bases: 8. The CDR3 extends over 16 amino acids. Per the germline V gene, CDR1 is MNHNS and CDR2 is SASEGT. The CDR3 DNA sequence: TGTGCCAGCAGTGCCTACGGACAGGGGCGATCCTACGAGCAGTACTTC. This translates into CASSAYGQGRSYEQYF.

The V call is TRBV29-1, the J call TRBJ2-7; 13 bases align to TRBD2. The CDR3 consists of 13 residues. CDR1 is SQVTM and CDR2 is ANQGSEA in the germline V gene. V shed 7 bases and J 3 bases; nucleotides not matched to a gene: 3. The CDR3 loop reads CSGRLAGGYEQYF. DNA for the CDR3: TGCAGCGGCCGACTAGCGGGAGGCTACGAGCAGTACTTC.

The V and J genes are TRBV9 and TRBJ2-1; 13 nucleotides line up with TRBD2. Germline trimming cut 3 bases from V and 8 bases from J; bases unmatched to any gene: 5. Germline CDR1 is SGDLS and CDR2 is YYNGEE. The CDR3 extends over 15 amino acids. CDR3 in amino acids: CASSGTSGRSDEQFF. The CDR3 region has the DNA TGTGCCAGCAGCGGGACTAGCGGGAGAAGCGATGAGCAGTTCTTC.

The rearrangement joins TRBV2 to TRBJ1-4, with no clear D. Between the trimmed V and J ends, which lost 3 bases and 8 bases, there was a span of 1 base. Germline CDR1 reads SNHLY; CDR2 reads FYNNEI. CDR3 length: 10 amino acids. The CDR3: CASSDEKLFF. In nucleotides, the CDR3 is TGTGCCAGCAGTGACGAAAAACTGTTTTTT.

This chain joins TRBV7-9 and TRBJ2-1; TRBD2 might be the D (6 bases). CDR1 SEHNR and CDR2 FQNEAQ come from the germline V gene (reference sequence). V was shortened by 5 bases and J by 9 bases, with 17 bases between the two germline ends. CDR3 size: 14 residues. In DNA, the CDR3 is TGTGCCAGCAGCACCCTCGGGGGAGCGCCTGAGCAGTTCTTC. Its protein product is CASSTLGGAPEQFF.

The V and J genes are TRBV7-2 and TRBJ2-3; possibly TRBD1 or TRBD2 for D (5 bases each). The CDR3 runs to 15 residues. Germline V gene data show CDR1 as SGHTA and CDR2 as FQGNSA. The V gene lost 2 bases and the J gene lost 1 base, with 10 bases spanning the gap. This CDR3 is CASSLWLGGTDTQYF. CDR3 in DNA: TGTGCCAGCAGCTTATGGTTGGGGGGCACAGATACGCAGTATTTT.

J is TRBJ1-4 and V is TRBV28; TRBD1 is a possible D gene (5 bases). The CDR3 is 15 residues long. Trimming left V 3 bases short and J 8 bases short, with 16 bases between. Germline CDR1 is MDHEN and CDR2 is SYDVKM. Here the CDR3 DNA reads TGTGCCAGCAGTTTCGGGGCCTCCTGGAGGGAAAAACTGTTTTTT. This sequence encodes CASSFGASWREKLFF.

CDR3 in amino acids: CASSSLRGPTYNEQFF. The CDR3 DNA reads as TGTGCCAGCTCATCCCTCAGGGGGCCCACATACAATGAGCAGTTCTTC. The chain combines TRBV18 with TRBJ2-1; 8 bases agree with TRBD1. The CDR3 runs 16 residues. CDR1 KGHSH and CDR2 LQKENI come from the germline V gene. V shed 5 bases, J shed 4 bases, and the junction held 10 bases outside the gene matches.

The V gene is TRBV6-1, the J gene TRBJ2-3; no definite D call. V was shortened by 4 bases and J by 0 bases, with 11 bases between the two germline ends. The germline CDR1 and CDR2 sequences are MNHNS and SASEGT. The CDR3 length is 15 residues. The CDR3 DNA is TGTGCCAGCAGTGGCCGGTGGATAAGCACAGATACGCAGTATTTT. Protein: CASSGRWISTDTQYF.

This sequence joins TRBV18 and TRBJ1-2, with 9 bases lining up with TRBD1. The germline V gene encodes CDR1 KGHSH and CDR2 LQKENI. V dropped 2 bases and J dropped 4; count of bases not matched to a gene: 8. The CDR3 covers 16 residues. The CDR3 DNA is TGTGCCAGCTCACCAGCCGGGACAGGGACATCCTATGGCTACACCTTC. It encodes CASSPAGTGTSYGYTF. Looking up the rest from reference TRBV18 and TRBJ1-2 gives the full variable domain: NAGVMQNPRHLVRRRGQEARLRCSPMKGHSHVYWYRQLPEEGLKFMVYLQKENIIDESGMPKERFSAEFPKEGPSILRIQQVVRGDSAAYFCASSPAGTGTSYGYTFGSGTRLTVV.

This clone was detected a few times. This chain connects TRBV6-5 to TRBJ1-3, with D possibly matching TRBD1 (5 bases). Germline V lookup: CDR1 MNHEY, CDR2 SVGAGI. The CDR3 totals 15 residues. The ends were cut back, 6 bases at V and 6 bases at J, with 18 bases in the middle. CDR3 in DNA: TGTGCCAGCAGCTCTACAGGAGGCCCCAAAAACACCATATATTTT. Translating gives CASSSTGGPKNTIYF.

The J gene is TRBJ2-7, the V gene TRBV5-6; TRBD2 matches 7 bases. Losses at the gene ends were 0 bases for V and 4 bases for J; bases not matched to a gene: 4. The germline V gene has CDR1 SGHDT and CDR2 YYEEEE. The CDR3 is 14 amino acids. The CDR3 sequence: CASSLAGGKYEQYF. CDR3 in DNA: TGTGCCAGCAGCTTGGCCGGGGGGAAGTACGAGCAGTACTTC. Full variable domain (rest looked up from reference TRBV5-6 and TRBJ2-7): DAGVTQSPTHLIKTRGQQVTLRCSPKSGHDTVSWYQQALGQGPQFIFQYYEEEERQRGNFPDRFSGHQFPNYSSELNVNALLLGDSALYLCASSLAGGKYEQYFGPGTRLTVT.

The chain's CDR3 is CALRDRKFHGYTF. The DNA of the CDR3 is TGTGCCCTCCGGGACCGCAAGTTCCATGGCTACACCTTC. The chain combines TRBV28 with TRBJ1-2; maybe TRBD1 (5 bases). The CDR3 extends over 13 amino acids. CDR1 and CDR2 (germline): MDHEN, SYDVKM. Trimming pared 11 bases from V and 6 bases from J, leaving 19 bases between.

V is TRBV29-1 and J is TRBJ1-4; D not resolved. Per germline, CDR1 SQVTM and CDR2 ANQGSEA. The CDR3 runs 12 residues. The V end was cut by 6 bases, the J end by 6 bases, with 11 bases between. The DNA for the CDR3 is TGCAGCGTAAGCGGTTTGGATGAAAAACTGTTTTTT. This encodes CSVSGLDEKLFF.

This clone was detected a few times. The genes are TRBV6-5 and TRBJ1-4; possibly TRBD1 for D (6 bases). V was trimmed by 6 bases and J by 4 bases, leaving 15 bases between them. Germline values: CDR1 MNHEY, CDR2 SVGAGI. The CDR3 is 15 amino acids. CDR3 sequence: CASSPGTLLNEKLFF. In DNA, the CDR3 is TGTGCCAGCAGCCCTGGGACACTCCTTAATGAAAAACTGTTTTTT.

The chain is built from TRBV7-2 and TRBJ1-1; D uncertain. This CDR3 has 12 residues. The germline V gene has CDR1 SGHTA and CDR2 FQGNSA. The V and J ends lost 5 bases and 5 bases respectively, with 9 bases between them. The CDR3 nucleotides read TGTGCCAGCAGCCTCGCGGGGACTGAAGCTTTCTTT. This codes for CASSLAGTEAFF.

The gene calls are TRBV7-2 and TRBJ2-1, with 11 bases aligning to TRBD1. There are 14 residues in the CDR3. CDR1 SGHTA and CDR2 FQGNSA come from the germline V gene. V gave up 5 bases and J gave up 6 bases; unmatched junction bases: 3. CDR3 coding DNA: TGTGCCAGCAGCGCGGGACAGGGGGGCAATGAGCAGTTCTTC. This translates into CASSAGQGGNEQFF.

This clone was counted a single time. The rearrangement joins TRBV7-9 to TRBJ2-3; D gene unclear. CDR1 and CDR2 (germline): SEHNR, FQNEAQ (reference sequence). The CDR3 is made up of 13 amino acids. V gave up 10 bases and J gave up 4 bases, with 15 bases separating them. The CDR3 DNA is TGTGCCACCGCGCCGACCCTGCCAGATACGCAGTATTTT. Amino acids: CATAPTLPDTQYF.